This TCR beta chain comes out of a study of blood T cells in healthy people across ages. Germline lookup yields CDR1 SGHDT and CDR2 YYEEEE. The CDR3 length is 16 residues. The V and J ends lost 1 base and 4 bases, in that order; junction bases with no gene match: 8. Then a second PCR, running about 6 to 12 cycles, was carried out with a sample-barcoded 5' primer and a J-beta primer mix. A single record per CDR3 protein comes from TCRdb applying MiXCR to the 5' RACE reads. The sample comprises about 780,000 distinct CDR3 sequences, 35% to 50% of which are singletons, and approximately 18% rests with the top ten.

Sequencing used blood. V gene TRBV5-6 combines with J gene TRBJ2-5; 9 bases align to TRBD2. The origin of this receptor is a man older than 75 in good health. In DNA form, the CDR3 reads TGTGCCAGCAGCTTGTGGGGTAGCGGGAGTTCAGAGACCCAGTACTTC. The encoded protein is CASSLWGSGSSETQYF.